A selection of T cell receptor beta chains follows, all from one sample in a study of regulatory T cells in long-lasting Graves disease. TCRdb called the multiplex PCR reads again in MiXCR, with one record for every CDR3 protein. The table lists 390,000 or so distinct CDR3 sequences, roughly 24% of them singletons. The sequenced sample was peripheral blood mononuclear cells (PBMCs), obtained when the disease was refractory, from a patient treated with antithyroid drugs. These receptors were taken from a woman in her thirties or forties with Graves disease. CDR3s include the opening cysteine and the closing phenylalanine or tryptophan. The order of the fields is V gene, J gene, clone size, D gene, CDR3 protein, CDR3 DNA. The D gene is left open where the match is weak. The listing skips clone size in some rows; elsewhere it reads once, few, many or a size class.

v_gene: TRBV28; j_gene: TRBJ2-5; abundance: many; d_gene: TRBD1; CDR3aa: CASTKDRHQETQYF; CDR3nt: TGTGCCAGCACCAAGGACAGGCACCAAGAGACCCAGTACTTC
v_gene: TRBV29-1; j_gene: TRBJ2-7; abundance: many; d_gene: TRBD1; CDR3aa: CSVGQGNEQYF; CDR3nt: TGCAGCGTTGGACAGGGAAACGAGCAGTACTTC
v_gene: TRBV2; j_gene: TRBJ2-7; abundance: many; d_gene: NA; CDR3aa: CASSGALRRYF; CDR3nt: TGTGCCAGCAGCGGGGCCCTAAGGAGGTACTTC
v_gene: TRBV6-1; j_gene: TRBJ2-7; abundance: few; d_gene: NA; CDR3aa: CASTGGREQYF; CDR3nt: TGTGCCAGCACCGGTGGGCGGGAGCAGTACTTC
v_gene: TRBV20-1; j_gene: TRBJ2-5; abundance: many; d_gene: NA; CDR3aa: CSAFRGETQYF; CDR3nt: TGCAGTGCTTTTAGAGGGGAGACCCAGTACTTC
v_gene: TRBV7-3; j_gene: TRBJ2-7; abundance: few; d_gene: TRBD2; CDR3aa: CASSHSGGEQYF; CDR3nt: TGTGCCAGCAGCCACTCGGGGGGCGAGCAGTACTTC
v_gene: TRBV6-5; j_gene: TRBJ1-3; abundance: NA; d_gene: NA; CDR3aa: CASSYDRYSGNTIYF; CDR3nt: TGTGCCAGCAGTTACGACCGATACTCTGGAAACACCATATATTTT
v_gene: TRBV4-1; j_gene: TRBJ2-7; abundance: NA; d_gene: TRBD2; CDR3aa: CASSQEHGLASYEQYF; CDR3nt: TGCGCCAGCAGCCAAGAGCACGGACTAGCGAGCTACGAGCAGTACTTC
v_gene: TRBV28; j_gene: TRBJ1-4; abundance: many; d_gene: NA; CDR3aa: CASRAGGRSNEKLFF; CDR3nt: TGTGCCAGCAGAGCGGGGGGAAGATCTAATGAAAAACTGTTTTTT
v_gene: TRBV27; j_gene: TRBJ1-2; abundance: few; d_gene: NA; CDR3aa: CASSLHPGGVYGYTF; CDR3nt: TGTGCCAGCAGTTTACACCCCGGGGGGGTCTATGGCTACACCTTC
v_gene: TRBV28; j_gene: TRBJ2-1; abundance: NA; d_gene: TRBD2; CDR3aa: CASIATFGRAKGGEQFF; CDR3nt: TGTGCCAGCATTGCTACCTTCGGGAGGGCTAAGGGGGGTGAGCAGTTCTTC
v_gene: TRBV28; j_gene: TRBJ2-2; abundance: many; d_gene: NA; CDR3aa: CASSLLWSANTGELFF; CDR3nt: TGTGCCAGCAGTTTACTGTGGAGTGCGAACACCGGGGAGCTGTTTTTT
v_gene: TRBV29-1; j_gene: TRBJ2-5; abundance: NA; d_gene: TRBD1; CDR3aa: CSVSTGGDFGETQYF; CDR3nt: TGCAGCGTTTCTACAGGGGGTGATTTCGGTGAGACCCAGTACTTC
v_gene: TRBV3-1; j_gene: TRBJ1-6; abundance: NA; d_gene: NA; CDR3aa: CASSQDRGMNNSPLHF; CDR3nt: TGTGCCAGCAGCCAAGATCGGGGAATGAATAATTCACCCCTCCACTTT
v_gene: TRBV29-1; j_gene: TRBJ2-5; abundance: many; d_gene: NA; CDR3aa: CSVAKGETQYF; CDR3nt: TGCAGCGTTGCCAAGGGCGAGACCCAGTACTTC
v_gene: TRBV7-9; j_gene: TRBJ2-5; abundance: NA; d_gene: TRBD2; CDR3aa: CASSLPPAGPQETQYF; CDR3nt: TGTGCCAGCAGCTTACCGCCAGCGGGACCTCAAGAGACCCAGTACTTC
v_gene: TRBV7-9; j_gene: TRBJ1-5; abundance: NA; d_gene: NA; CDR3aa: CASSFSPWPGHNNQPQHF; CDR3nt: TGTGCCAGCAGCTTTTCCCCATGGCCGGGACATAACAATCAGCCCCAGCATTTT
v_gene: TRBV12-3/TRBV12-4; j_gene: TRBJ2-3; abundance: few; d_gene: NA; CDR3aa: CASSLQVRDTQYF; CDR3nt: TGTGCCAGCAGTTTACAGGTTCGCGATACGCAGTATTTT
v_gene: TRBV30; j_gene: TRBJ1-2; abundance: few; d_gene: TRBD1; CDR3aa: CASKGARGYGYTF; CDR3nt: TGTGCCTCAAAGGGGGCGCGGGGCTATGGCTACACCTTC
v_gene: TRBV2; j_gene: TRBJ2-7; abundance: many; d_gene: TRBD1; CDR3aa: CASSEGQGYYEQYF; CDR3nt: TGTGCCAGCAGTGAAGGACAGGGCTACTACGAGCAGTACTTC
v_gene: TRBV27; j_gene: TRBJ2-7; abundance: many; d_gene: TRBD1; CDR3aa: CASSPLPTGGAYEQYF; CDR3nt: TGTGCCAGCAGTCCCTTGCCGACAGGGGGAGCCTACGAGCAGTACTTC
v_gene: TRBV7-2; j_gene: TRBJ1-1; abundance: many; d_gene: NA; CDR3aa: CASTLRRDVGTEAFF; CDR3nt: TGTGCCAGCACCTTACGAAGGGATGTTGGCACTGAAGCTTTCTTT
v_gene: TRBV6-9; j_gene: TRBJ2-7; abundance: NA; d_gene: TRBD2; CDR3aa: CASSLSGGPPPYEQYF; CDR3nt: TGTGCCAGCAGTTTAAGCGGGGGGCCTCCTCCCTACGAGCAGTACTTC
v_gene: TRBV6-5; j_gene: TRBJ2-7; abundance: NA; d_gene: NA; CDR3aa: CASSYFLGRDLYYEQYF; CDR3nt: TGTGCCAGCAGTTACTTTCTCGGGCGGGATCTATACTACGAGCAGTACTTC
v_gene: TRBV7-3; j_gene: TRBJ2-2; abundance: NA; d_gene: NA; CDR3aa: CASSPAGLARTGELFF; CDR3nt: TGTGCCAGCAGCCCAGCCGGGCTAGCGCGCACCGGGGAGCTGTTTTTT
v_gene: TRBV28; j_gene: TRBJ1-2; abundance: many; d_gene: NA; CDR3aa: CAIPSRRDGYTF; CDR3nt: TGTGCCATCCCCTCGCGTCGGGATGGCTACACCTTC
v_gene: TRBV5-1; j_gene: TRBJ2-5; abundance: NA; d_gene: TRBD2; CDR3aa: CASSRRLAENQETQYF; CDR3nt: TGCGCCAGCAGCCGCCGACTAGCGGAAAACCAAGAGACCCAGTACTTC
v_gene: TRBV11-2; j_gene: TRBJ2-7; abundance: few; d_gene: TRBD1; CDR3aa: CASSVGPLPGQGFYEQYF; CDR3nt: TGTGCCAGCAGCGTCGGACCTCTACCGGGACAGGGATTCTACGAGCAGTACTTC
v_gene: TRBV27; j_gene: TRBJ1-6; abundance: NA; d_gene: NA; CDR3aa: CASSFGSGPLHF; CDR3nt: TGTGCCAGCAGTTTCGGGAGCGGGCCCCTCCACTTT
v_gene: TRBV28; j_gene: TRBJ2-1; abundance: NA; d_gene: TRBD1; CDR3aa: CASSFGQGKQFF; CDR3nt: TGTGCCAGCAGTTTCGGACAGGGAAAGCAGTTCTTC
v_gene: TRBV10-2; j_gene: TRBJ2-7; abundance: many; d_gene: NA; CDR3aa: CASSRQRQGRYEQYF; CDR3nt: TGCGCCAGCAGCCGCCAACGGCAGGGCCGCTACGAGCAGTACTTC
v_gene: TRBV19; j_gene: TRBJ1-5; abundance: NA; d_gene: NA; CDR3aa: CASRWGARSNQPQHF; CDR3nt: TGTGCCAGTAGATGGGGGGCGCGTAGCAATCAGCCCCAGCATTTT
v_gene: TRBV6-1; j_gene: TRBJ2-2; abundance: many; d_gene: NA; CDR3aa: CASTRSTTGELFF; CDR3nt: TGTGCCAGCACTCGGTCGACCACCGGGGAGCTGTTTTTT
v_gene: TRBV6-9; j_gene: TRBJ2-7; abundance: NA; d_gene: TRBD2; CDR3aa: CASSSGGLAVYEQYF; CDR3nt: TGTGCCAGCAGTTCCGGGGGACTAGCGGTGTACGAGCAGTACTTC
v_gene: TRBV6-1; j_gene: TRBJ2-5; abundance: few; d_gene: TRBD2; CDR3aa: CASRGGSGFQETQYF; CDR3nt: TGTGCCAGCAGAGGTGGTAGCGGGTTCCAAGAGACCCAGTACTTC
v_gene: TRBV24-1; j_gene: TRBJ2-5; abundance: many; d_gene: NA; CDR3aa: CATSDLRDLRETQYF; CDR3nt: TGTGCCACCAGTGATTTGCGGGATCTCAGGGAGACCCAGTACTTC
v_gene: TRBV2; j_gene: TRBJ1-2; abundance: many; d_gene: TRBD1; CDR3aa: CASRRDSNTSGGDGYTF; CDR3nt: TGTGCCAGCAGGAGGGACAGCAATACCTCAGGGGGTGATGGCTACACCTTC
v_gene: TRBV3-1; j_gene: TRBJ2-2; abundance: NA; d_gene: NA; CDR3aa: CASSQEGTVNTGELFF; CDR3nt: TGTGCCAGCAGCCAAGAAGGGACGGTGAACACCGGGGAGCTGTTTTTT
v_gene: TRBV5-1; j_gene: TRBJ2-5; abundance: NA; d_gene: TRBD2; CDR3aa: CTSSPGLAGGQKETQYF; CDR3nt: TGCACCAGCAGCCCTGGACTAGCGGGAGGGCAAAAAGAGACCCAGTACTTC
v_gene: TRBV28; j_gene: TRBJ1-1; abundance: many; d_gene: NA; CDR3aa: CASSVNTEAFF; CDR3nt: TGTGCCAGCAGTGTGAACACTGAAGCTTTCTTT